These 27 T cell receptor beta chains were sequenced from one sample in a study of control samples from healthy donors and cancer patients. The table came from immunoSEQ multiplex PCR; TCRdb's copy has only in-frame clones and leaves some out. The sample consists of some 160,000 clones, approximately 94% of them appearing once. Source material: blood. These receptors were taken from a woman in her thirties or forties in good health.

The chain joins TRBV4-1 to TRBJ1-1; 12 positions agree with TRBD1. This CDR3 region has 17 residues. The germline V gene has CDR1 MGHRA and CDR2 YSYEKL. Trimming took 8 bases from V and 1 from J; bases not matched to a gene: 11. CDR3 sequence reads: CASSQRGQGAENTEAFF. CDR3 coding DNA: TGCGCCAGCTCCCAAAGGGGACAGGGGGCTGAGAACACTGAAGCTTTCTTT.

This clone showed up just a few times. The chain recombines TRBV12-3 or TRBV12-4 with TRBJ2-7; tentatively, D is TRBD2 (5 bases). The V end was cut by 1 base, the J end by 6 bases, with 10 bases between. The CDR3 contains 13 residues. The CDR3 loop reads CASSLVSAGEQYF. CDR3 in DNA: TGTGCCAGCAGTTTAGTGTCCGCGGGCGAGCAGTACTTC.

This sequence joins TRBV18 and TRBJ2-5; 9 positions agree with TRBD2. This CDR3 is 14 amino acids long. V trimming: 6 bases; J trimming: 3 bases; junction bases outside the gene matches: 5. Germline assignment: CDR1 KGHSH and CDR2 LQKENI. CDR3 coding DNA: TGTGCCAGCTCCGCGACTAGCGGAGAAGAGACCCAGTACTTC. Translation: CASSATSGEETQYF.

V gene TRBV3-1 (or the pseudogene TRBV3-2) combines with J gene TRBJ1-1; no firm D call. The CDR3 consists of 13 residues. Per the germline V gene, CDR1 is LGHDT and CDR2 is YNNKEL (reference sequence). The V end lost 0 bases, the J end lost 5 bases, and 7 bases lay between the germline ends. CDR3: CASSQDLTTEAFF. CDR3 in DNA: TGTGCCAGCAGCCAAGATCTGACAACTGAAGCTTTCTTT.

The V gene is TRBV11-3, the J gene TRBJ1-1; no definite D call. V lost 2 bases and J lost 1, with 5 bases in between. Germline V CDR1 and CDR2: SGHNT, YENEEA. The CDR3 length is 13 residues. The CDR3 region has the DNA TGTGCCAGCAGCTTATGGGAGAACACTGAAGCTTTCTTT. Translating it yields CASSLWENTEAFF.

This chain joins TRBV9 and TRBJ2-2; 9 bases agree with TRBD1. The J segment lost 7 bases and the V segment lost 4 bases, leaving 5 bases of the junction unmatched. This CDR3 comprises 14 residues. Germline lookup yields CDR1 SGDLS and CDR2 YYNGEE. CDR3 nucleotides: TGTGCCAGCAGCTTACAGGGGGCGATCGGGGAGCTGTTTTTT. Its translation is CASSLQGAIGELFF.

The chain is built from TRBV18 and TRBJ1-1, with D possibly TRBD1 on 5 matching bases. V was shortened by 6 bases and J by 3 bases, with 14 bases between the two germline ends. The CDR3 sequence is 14 residues long. Germline values: CDR1 KGHSH, CDR2 LQKENI. The CDR3 DNA reads as TGTGCCAGCTCTCCTGGACTGGGGGACACTGAAGCTTTCTTT. Protein: CASSPGLGDTEAFF.

This clone was counted once. V gene TRBV9 combines with J gene TRBJ1-1; no firm D call. Germline assignment: CDR1 SGDLS and CDR2 YYNGEE. V lost 4 bases to trimming and J lost 6 bases, with 19 bases between them. CDR3 size: 15 residues. The chain's CDR3 is CASSTLEASGAEAFF. The CDR3 DNA is TGTGCCAGCAGCACTTTAGAGGCCAGTGGAGCTGAAGCTTTCTTT.

The genes are TRBV9 and TRBJ2-3, with D uncertain. The CDR3 is made up of 12 amino acids. Looked up from germline, CDR1 is SGDLS and CDR2 is YYNGEE. The V and J ends lost 3 bases and 4 bases respectively, with 6 bases between them. The CDR3 here is CASSGRPDTQYF. The CDR3 region has the DNA TGTGCCAGCAGCGGCCGCCCAGATACGCAGTATTTT. The whole variable domain, remainder taken from reference TRBV9 and TRBJ2-3, is DSGVTQTPKHLITATGQRVTLRCSPRSGDLSVYWYQQSLDQGLQFLIQYYNGEERAKGNILERFSAQQFPDLHSELNLSSLELGDSALYFCASSGRPDTQYFGPGTRLTVL.

This clone was observed a single time. V is TRBV5-1 and J is TRBJ2-7, with a weak D call TRBD1 (5 bases). This CDR3 spans 14 amino acids. The V gene's germline CDR1 is SGHRS and CDR2 YFSETQ. V lost 4 bases to trimming and J lost 2 bases, with 13 bases between them. The CDR3 DNA reads TGCGCCAGCAGCACACAGGACGGGCCCTACGAGCAGTACTTC. Translated: CASSTQDGPYEQYF.

The chain uses TRBV27 and TRBJ1-2; D possibly corresponds to TRBD1 (5 bases). Germline values: CDR1 MNHEY, CDR2 SMNVEV (reference sequence). CDR3 length: 14 residues. The V end was cut by 3 bases, the J end by 2 bases, with 10 bases between. This CDR3 reads CASSLGRNNYGYTF. The CDR3 DNA sequence: TGTGCCAGCAGTTTGGGACGGAACAACTATGGCTACACCTTC.

The rearrangement joins TRBV6-6 to TRBJ1-5; TRBD1 matches 9 bases. Per the germline V gene, CDR1 is MNHNY and CDR2 is SVGAGI (reference sequence). V shed 6 bases, J shed 6 bases, and the junction held 15 bases outside the gene matches. The CDR3 is 17 amino acids. The CDR3 sequence is CASSRMKRTGDTQPQHF. Here the CDR3 DNA reads TGTGCCAGCAGCCGAATGAAGAGGACAGGGGATACTCAGCCCCAGCATTTT.

V usage is TRBV5-6 and J usage is TRBJ2-3; D remains ambiguous. The CDR3 contains 14 residues. Germline loops: CDR1 SGHDT, CDR2 YYEEEE. Trimming took off 3 bases at V and 2 bases at J, with 10 bases between the two ends. CDR3 sequence reads: CASSYGPTTDTQYF. CDR3 nucleotides: TGTGCCAGCAGCTATGGCCCAACCACAGATACGCAGTATTTT.

The CDR3 is CASSQGQGGAGELFF. The CDR3, as DNA: TGTGCCAGCAGCCAAGGACAGGGGGGCGCCGGGGAGCTGTTTTTT. This sequence joins TRBV4-2 and TRBJ2-2; 9 nucleotides align to TRBD1. Germline CDR1 and CDR2: LGHNA and YNFKEQ. The CDR3 totals 15 residues. With V trimmed by 1 base and J by 6 bases, 3 bases remained unmatched.

The chain carries TRBV19 and TRBJ2-4; D gene uncertain. The CDR3 is 11 amino acids. V was clipped by 6 bases and J by 5 bases, with 5 bases between them. CDR1 is LNHDA, CDR2 SQIVND, per germline (reference sequence). The chain's CDR3 is CASRTENIQYF. The CDR3 nucleotides are TGTGCCAGTAGGACGGAAAACATTCAGTACTTC.

The rearrangement uses TRBV5-6 and TRBJ2-7; 12 bases align to TRBD1. The V gene end was trimmed by 3 bases and the J gene end by 7 bases; junction bases not matched to a gene: 5. This CDR3 is 14 amino acids long. The V gene's germline CDR1 is SGHDT and CDR2 YYEEEE. The CDR3 region is CASSWGQGAREQYF. CDR3 bases: TGTGCCAGCAGCTGGGGACAGGGGGCGAGGGAGCAGTACTTC.

The V gene is TRBV6-6, the J gene TRBJ2-5; 11 nucleotides line up with TRBD1. CDR3 length: 15 residues. Germline-derived CDR1 and CDR2 are MNHNY and SVGAGI (reference sequence). With V trimmed by 11 bases and J by 1 base, 9 bases remained unmatched. CDR3 nucleotide sequence: TGTGCCGTGCGAGTCGGGACAGGGGGCCAAGAGACCCAGTACTTC. This codes for CAVRVGTGGQETQYF.

This chain links TRBV9 with TRBJ1-2, with TRBD1 as a possible D gene (6 bases). Trimming removed 0 bases from V and 14 bases from J, with 20 bases in between. There are 14 residues in the CDR3. Per germline, CDR1 SGDLS and CDR2 YYNGEE. The CDR3 protein is CASSVVGGIGSDTF. DNA for the CDR3: TGTGCCAGCAGCGTAGTAGGGGGAATCGGTTCGGATACCTTC.

This sequence joins TRBV6-6 and TRBJ1-5; tentative D call: TRBD1 (6 bases). V dropped 2 bases and J dropped 5 bases, with 10 bases sitting between them. Germline CDR1 and CDR2: MNHNY and SVGAGI (reference sequence). This CDR3 has 14 amino acids. As DNA, the CDR3 is TGTGCCAGCAGTTACCCATACAGGGATCAGCCCCAGCATTTT. Translated, it gives CASSYPYRDQPQHF.

For the CDR3, the DNA is TGTGCCATCAGTGACTCGGGGACAAACTATGGCTACACCTTC. As protein: CAISDSGTNYGYTF. This rearrangement joins TRBV10-3 to TRBJ1-2, with a tentative D call TRBD1 (6 bases). The germline CDR1 and CDR2 sequences are ENHRY and SYGVKD. This CDR3 region has 14 residues. V lost 3 bases, J lost 2 bases, and 10 bases lay in between.

The V and J genes are TRBV4-3 and TRBJ2-7; 13 nucleotides agree with TRBD2. There are 16 residues in the CDR3. V dropped 1 base and J dropped 0; count of bases not matched to a gene: 0. CDR1 LGHNA and CDR2 YSLEER come from the germline V gene. CDR3: CASSQGTSGSSYEQYF. CDR3 bases: TGCGCCAGCAGCCAAGGGACTAGCGGGAGCTCCTACGAGCAGTACTTC.

The genes are TRBV2 and TRBJ1-1; 7 bases align to TRBD1. CDR1 is SNHLY, CDR2 FYNNEI, per germline. This CDR3 has 16 residues. J lost 0 bases, V lost 0 bases, and 4 bases had no gene match. The CDR3 nucleotides read TGTGCCAGCAGTGAAGCAGGGACAGCGGTGAACACTGAAGCTTTCTTT. As protein: CASSEAGTAVNTEAFF. Together with reference TRBV2 and TRBJ1-1, the CDR3 gives the full variable domain: EPEVTQTPSHQVTQMGQEVILRCVPISNHLYFYWYRQILGQKVEFLVSFYNNEISEKSEIFDDQFSVERPDGSNFTLKIRSTKLEDSAMYFCASSEAGTAVNTEAFFGQGTRLTVV.

The chain joins TRBV27 to TRBJ1-3, with D uncertain. V lost 0 bases to trimming and J lost 2 bases, with 8 bases between them. Germline lookup yields CDR1 MNHEY and CDR2 SMNVEV (reference sequence). This CDR3 has 15 amino acids. The DNA for the CDR3 is TGTGCCAGCAGTTTATCTGGGGTACCTGGAAACACCATATATTTT. Translation: CASSLSGVPGNTIYF.

The chain links TRBV4-1 to TRBJ2-5; 7 bases agree with TRBD1. The CDR3 contains 19 residues. V lost 4 bases and J lost 5; bases outside the gene matches: 22. Germline V CDR1 and CDR2: MGHRA, YSYEKL. The CDR3 here is CASSRRSRTGHLRYETQYF. CDR3 DNA: TGCGCCAGCAGCCGTCGCAGTAGGACAGGCCACTTAAGGTATGAGACCCAGTACTTC.

This chain joins TRBV9 and TRBJ1-6; 10 positions match TRBD1. Trimming removed 0 bases from V and 6 bases from J; junction bases left unmatched: 6. Germline V lookup: CDR1 SGDLS, CDR2 YYNGEE. This CDR3 has 17 residues. The CDR3 loop reads CASSVASGTGVNSPLHF. As DNA, the CDR3 is TGTGCCAGCAGCGTAGCCTCCGGGACAGGGGTTAATTCACCCCTCCACTTT.

As regards this clone: Other DNA sequences in the sample encode the same CDR3. The chain employs TRBV7-8 and TRBJ2-1; 13 bases are shared with TRBD2. The CDR3 is 21 residues long. The ends lost 5 bases at V and 0 bases at J; junction bases unmatched: 16. CDR1 and CDR2 (germline): SGHVS, FQNEAQ. The CDR3 bases are TGTGCCAGCAGCCCTCCTTTTGGGGGGACTAGCGGGGATAGCTCCTACAATGAGCAGTTCTTC. This codes for CASSPPFGGTSGDSSYNEQFF. Using reference TRBV7-8 and TRBJ2-1 for the parts outside the CDR3, the full variable domain is GAGVSQSPRYKVAKRGQDVALRCDPISGHVSLFWYQQALGQGPEFLTYFQNEAQLDKSGLPSDRFFAERPEGSVSTLKIQRTQQEDSAVYLCASSPPFGGTSGDSSYNEQFFGPGTRLTVL.

This clone was counted once. The chain employs TRBV14 and TRBJ1-2, with TRBD1 matching over 7 bases. CDR1 is SGHDN and CDR2 is FVKESK in the germline V gene. Germline trimming cut 4 bases from V and 1 base from J; bases unmatched to any gene: 6. The CDR3 contains 15 residues. The chain's CDR3 is CASSLGTVYNYGYTF. The CDR3 DNA reads TGTGCCAGCAGCCTTGGGACAGTCTATAACTATGGCTACACCTTC.